This T cell receptor beta chain was identified during a study of CXCR3-negative and CXCR3-positive naive CD8 T cells. Study-level findings and limits: Against CXCR3-negative naive cells, CXCR3-positive naive cells showed more hydrophobic TRB CDR3s.

The libraries of TRB cDNA were constructed through 5' RACE using UMI labels. TCRdb reprocessed the 5' RACE reads and keeps a single row for each CDR3 protein, giving no DNA. This sample's clone table lists tens of thousands of distinct CDR3 sequences. Identification of naive CD8+ T cells rested on CD45RO-CCR7+CD27+CD95- status. With regard to this clonotype: The antigen remains unidentified.

This CDR3 has 15 residues. The source material was naive CXCR3+ CD8+ T cells from blood. Specified subset: CD45RO-CCR7+CD27+CD95- naive CD8+ T cells expressing CXCR3 (TNR3+). The chain links TRBV23-1 to TRBJ1-2. TRBV23-1 is an ORF for which the function is uncertain. The sequence derives from a human donor in good health. Some clones in this sample may be carry-over from other donors' samples. The CDR3 sequence: CASSQSIRTRYGYTF.